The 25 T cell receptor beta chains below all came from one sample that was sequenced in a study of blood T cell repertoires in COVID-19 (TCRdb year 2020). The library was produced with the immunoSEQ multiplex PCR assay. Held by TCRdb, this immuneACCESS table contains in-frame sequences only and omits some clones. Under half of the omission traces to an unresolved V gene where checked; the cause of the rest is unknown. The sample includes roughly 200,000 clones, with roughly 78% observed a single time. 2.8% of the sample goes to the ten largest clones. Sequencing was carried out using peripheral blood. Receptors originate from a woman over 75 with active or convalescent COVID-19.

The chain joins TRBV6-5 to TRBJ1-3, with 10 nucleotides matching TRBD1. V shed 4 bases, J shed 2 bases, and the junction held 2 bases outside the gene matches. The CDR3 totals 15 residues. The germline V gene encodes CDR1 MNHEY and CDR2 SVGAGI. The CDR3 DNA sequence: TGTGCCAGCAGTTTCGACAGGGGGCCTGGAAACACCATATATTTT. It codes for CASSFDRGPGNTIYF.

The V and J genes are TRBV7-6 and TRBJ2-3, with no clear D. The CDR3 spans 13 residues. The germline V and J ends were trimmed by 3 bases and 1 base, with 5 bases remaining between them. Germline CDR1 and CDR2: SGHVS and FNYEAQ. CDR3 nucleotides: TGTGCCAGCAGCTTCTTTCGCACAGATACGCAGTATTTT. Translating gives CASSFFRTDTQYF.

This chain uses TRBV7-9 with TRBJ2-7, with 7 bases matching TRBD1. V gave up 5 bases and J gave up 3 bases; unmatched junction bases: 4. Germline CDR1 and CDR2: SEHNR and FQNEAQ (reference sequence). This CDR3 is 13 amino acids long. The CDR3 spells CASSDPGGYEQYF. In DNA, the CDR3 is TGTGCCAGCAGCGACCCAGGGGGCTACGAGCAGTACTTC. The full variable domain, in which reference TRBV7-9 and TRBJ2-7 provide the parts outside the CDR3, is DTGVSQNPRHKITKRGQNVTFRCDPISEHNRLYWYRQTLGQGPEFLTYFQNEAQLEKSRLLSDRFSAERPKGSFSTLEIQRTEQGDSAMYLCASSDPGGYEQYFGPGTRLTVT.

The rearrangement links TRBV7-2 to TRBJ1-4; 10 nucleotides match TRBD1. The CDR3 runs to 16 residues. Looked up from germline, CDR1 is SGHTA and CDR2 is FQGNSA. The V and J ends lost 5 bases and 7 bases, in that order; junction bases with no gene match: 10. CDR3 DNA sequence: TGTGCCAGCAGCGCCCAAATGACAGGGGGCGGTGAAAAACTGTTTTTT. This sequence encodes CASSAQMTGGGEKLFF.

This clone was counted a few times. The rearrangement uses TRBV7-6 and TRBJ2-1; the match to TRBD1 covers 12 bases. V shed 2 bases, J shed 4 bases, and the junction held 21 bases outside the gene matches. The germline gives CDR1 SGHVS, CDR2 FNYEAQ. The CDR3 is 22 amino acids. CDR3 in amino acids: CASSLPLRGQGAHSGLYNEQFF. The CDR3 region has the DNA TGTGCCAGCAGCTTACCCCTTCGGGGACAGGGGGCGCATTCGGGCCTTTACAATGAGCAGTTCTTC. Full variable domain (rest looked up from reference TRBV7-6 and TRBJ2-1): GAGVSQSPRYKVTKRGQDVALRCDPISGHVSLYWYRQALGQGPEFLTYFNYEAQQDKSGLPNDRFSAERPEGSISTLTIQRTEQRDSAMYRCASSLPLRGQGAHSGLYNEQFFGPGTRLTVL.

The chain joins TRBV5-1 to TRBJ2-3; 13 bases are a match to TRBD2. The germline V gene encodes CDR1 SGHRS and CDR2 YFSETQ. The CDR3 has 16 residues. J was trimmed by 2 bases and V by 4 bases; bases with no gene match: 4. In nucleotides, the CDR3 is TGCGCCAGCAGCATGGGACTAGCGGGGCTCACAGATACGCAGTATTTT. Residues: CASSMGLAGLTDTQYF.

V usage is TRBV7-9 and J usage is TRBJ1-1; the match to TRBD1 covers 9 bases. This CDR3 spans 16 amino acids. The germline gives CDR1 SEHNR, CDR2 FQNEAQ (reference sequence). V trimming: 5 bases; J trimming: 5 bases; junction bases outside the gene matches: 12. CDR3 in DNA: TGTGCCAGCAGCCCCCGACAGGGGGGAAAGGATACTGAAGCTTTCTTT. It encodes CASSPRQGGKDTEAFF.

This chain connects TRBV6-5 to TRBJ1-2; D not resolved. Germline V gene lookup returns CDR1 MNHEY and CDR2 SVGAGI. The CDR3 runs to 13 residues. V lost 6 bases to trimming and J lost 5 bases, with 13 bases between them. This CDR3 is CASSSDKFYGYTF. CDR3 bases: TGTGCCAGCAGCTCTGACAAATTTTATGGCTACACCTTC.

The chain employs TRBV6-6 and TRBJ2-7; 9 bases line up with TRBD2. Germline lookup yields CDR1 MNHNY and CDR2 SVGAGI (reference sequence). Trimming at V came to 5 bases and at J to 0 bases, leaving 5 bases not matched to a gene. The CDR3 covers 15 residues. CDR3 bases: TGTGCCAGCAGTCAGGTAGCGGGGGCCTCCTACGAGCAGTACTTC. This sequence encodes CASSQVAGASYEQYF.

CDR3 amino acids: CASSDQGQGLDTQYF. The CDR3, as DNA: TGTGCCAGCAGCGACCAGGGACAGGGCTTAGATACGCAGTATTTT. The chain carries TRBV11-3 and TRBJ2-3, with 9 bases matching TRBD1. V lost 5 bases to trimming and J lost 5 bases; unmatched junction nucleotides: 8. CDR1 is SGHNT and CDR2 is YENEEA in the germline V gene. This CDR3 is 15 amino acids long.

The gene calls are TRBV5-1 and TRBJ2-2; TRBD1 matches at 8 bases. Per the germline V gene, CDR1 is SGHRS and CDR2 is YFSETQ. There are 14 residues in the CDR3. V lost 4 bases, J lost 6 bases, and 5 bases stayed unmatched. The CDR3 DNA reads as TGCGCCAGCAGCCCCGGACAGGGTTCCGGGGAGCTGTTTTTT. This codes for CASSPGQGSGELFF.

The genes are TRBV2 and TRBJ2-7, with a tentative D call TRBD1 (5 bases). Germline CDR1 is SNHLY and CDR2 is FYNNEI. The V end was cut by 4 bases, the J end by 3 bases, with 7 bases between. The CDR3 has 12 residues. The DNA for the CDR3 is TGTGCCAGCAGTGCTGACAGCTACGAGCAGTACTTC. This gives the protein CASSADSYEQYF. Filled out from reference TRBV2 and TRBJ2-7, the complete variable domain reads EPEVTQTPSHQVTQMGQEVILRCVPISNHLYFYWYRQILGQKVEFLVSFYNNEISEKSEIFDDQFSVERPDGSNFTLKIRSTKLEDSAMYFCASSADSYEQYFGPGTRLTVT.

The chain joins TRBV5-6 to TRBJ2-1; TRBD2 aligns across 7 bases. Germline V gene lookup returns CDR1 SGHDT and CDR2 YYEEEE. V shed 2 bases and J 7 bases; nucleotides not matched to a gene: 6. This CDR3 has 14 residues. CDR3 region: CASSLAGRRNEQFF. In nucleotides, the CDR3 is TGTGCCAGCAGCTTAGCGGGGCGCCGGAATGAGCAGTTCTTC.

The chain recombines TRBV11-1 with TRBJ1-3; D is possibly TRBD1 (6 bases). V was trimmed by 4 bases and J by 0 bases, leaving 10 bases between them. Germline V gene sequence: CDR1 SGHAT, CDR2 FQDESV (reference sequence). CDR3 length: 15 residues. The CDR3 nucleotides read TGTGCCAGCAGCTACAGGGCCAACTCTGGAAACACCATATATTTT. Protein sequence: CASSYRANSGNTIYF.

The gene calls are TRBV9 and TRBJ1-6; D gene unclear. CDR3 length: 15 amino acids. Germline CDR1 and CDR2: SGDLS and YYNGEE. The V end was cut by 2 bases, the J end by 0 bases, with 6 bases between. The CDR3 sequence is CASSVSTSYNSPLHF. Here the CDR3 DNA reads TGTGCCAGCAGCGTCAGTACCTCCTATAATTCACCCCTCCACTTT. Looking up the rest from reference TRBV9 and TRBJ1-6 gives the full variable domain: DSGVTQTPKHLITATGQRVTLRCSPRSGDLSVYWYQQSLDQGLQFLIQYYNGEERAKGNILERFSAQQFPDLHSELNLSSLELGDSALYFCASSVSTSYNSPLHFGNGTRLTVT.

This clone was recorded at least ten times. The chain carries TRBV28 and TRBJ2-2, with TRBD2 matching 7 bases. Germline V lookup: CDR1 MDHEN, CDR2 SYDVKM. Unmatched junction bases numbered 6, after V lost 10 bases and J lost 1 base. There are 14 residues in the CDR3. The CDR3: CATIRGENTGELFF. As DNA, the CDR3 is TGTGCCACCATACGGGGGGAGAACACCGGGGAGCTGTTTTTT.

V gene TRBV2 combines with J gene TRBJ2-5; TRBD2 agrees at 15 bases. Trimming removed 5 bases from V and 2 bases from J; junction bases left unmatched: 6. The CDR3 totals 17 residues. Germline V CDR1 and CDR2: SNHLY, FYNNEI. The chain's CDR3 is CASSHTGTSGGQETQYF. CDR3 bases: TGTGCCAGCAGTCATACCGGGACTAGCGGGGGGCAAGAGACCCAGTACTTC.

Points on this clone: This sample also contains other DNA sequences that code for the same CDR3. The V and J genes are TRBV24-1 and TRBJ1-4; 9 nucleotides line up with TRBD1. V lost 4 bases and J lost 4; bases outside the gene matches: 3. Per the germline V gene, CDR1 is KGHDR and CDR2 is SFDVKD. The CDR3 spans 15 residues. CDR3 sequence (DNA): TGTGCCACCAGTGACCCGGGACAGGGTAATGAAAAACTGTTTTTT. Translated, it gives CATSDPGQGNEKLFF.

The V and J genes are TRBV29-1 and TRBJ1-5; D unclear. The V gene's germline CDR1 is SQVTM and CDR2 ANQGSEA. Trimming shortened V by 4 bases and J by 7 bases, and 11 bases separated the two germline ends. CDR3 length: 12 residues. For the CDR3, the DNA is TGCAGCGTTGGGGCAGAAAGGCAGCCCCAGCATTTT. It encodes CSVGAERQPQHF. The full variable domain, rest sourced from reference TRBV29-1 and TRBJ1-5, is SAVISQKPSRDICQRGTSLTIQCQVDSQVTMMFWYRQQPGQSLTLIATANQGSEATYESGFVIDKFPISRPNLTFSTLTVSNMSPEDSSIYLCSVGAERQPQHFGDGTRLSIL.

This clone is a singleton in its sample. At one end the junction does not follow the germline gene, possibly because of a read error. CDR3 coding DNA: TGCCCCAGCTGCCGGGGGGGGACAGGGATCCCCCCGGGGGAGCTGTTTTTT. Its protein product is CPSCRGGTGIPPGELFF. The chain carries TRBV4-1 and TRBJ2-2, with a tentative D call TRBD1 (9 bases). This CDR3 is 17 amino acids long. Per germline, CDR1 MGHRA and CDR2 YSYEKL.

CDR3 amino acids: CASTAYGALTEAFF. CDR3 coding DNA: TGTGCCAGCACGGCCTATGGGGCGCTGACTGAAGCTTTCTTT. The chain links TRBV2 to TRBJ1-1; the D gene is possibly TRBD1 (5 bases). There are 14 residues in the CDR3. V lost 7 bases, J lost 5 bases, and 17 bases lay in between. The germline V gene has CDR1 SNHLY and CDR2 FYNNEI.

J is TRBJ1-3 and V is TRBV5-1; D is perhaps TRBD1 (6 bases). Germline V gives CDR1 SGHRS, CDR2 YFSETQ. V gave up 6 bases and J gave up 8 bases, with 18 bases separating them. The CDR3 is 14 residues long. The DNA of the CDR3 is TGCGCCAGCAAACGACAGGCCACGAAGGACACCATATATTTT. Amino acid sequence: CASKRQATKDTIYF.

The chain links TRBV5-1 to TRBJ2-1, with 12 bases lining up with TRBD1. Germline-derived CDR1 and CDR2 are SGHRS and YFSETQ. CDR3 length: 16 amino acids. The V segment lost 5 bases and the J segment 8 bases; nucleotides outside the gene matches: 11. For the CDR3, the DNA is TGCGCCAGCAGTTCCCCTCCGGGACAGGGGGCAGATGAGCAGTTCTTC. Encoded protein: CASSSPPGQGADEQFF.

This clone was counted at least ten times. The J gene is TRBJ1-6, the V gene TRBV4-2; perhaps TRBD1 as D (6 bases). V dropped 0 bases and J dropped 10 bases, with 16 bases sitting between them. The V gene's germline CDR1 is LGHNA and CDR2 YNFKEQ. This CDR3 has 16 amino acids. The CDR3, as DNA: TGTGCCAGCAGCCAAGAGGGCGGGCAGGGGTGGTCACCCCTCCACTTT. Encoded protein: CASSQEGGQGWSPLHF.

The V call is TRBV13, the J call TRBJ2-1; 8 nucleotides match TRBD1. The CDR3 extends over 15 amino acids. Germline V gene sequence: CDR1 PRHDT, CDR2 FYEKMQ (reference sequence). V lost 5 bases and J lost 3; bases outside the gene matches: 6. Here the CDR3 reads CASSRGQGGYNEQFF. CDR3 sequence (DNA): TGTGCCAGCAGCCGTGGACAGGGTGGCTACAATGAGCAGTTCTTC.